This T cell receptor (beta chain) was captured in a study of blood T cell repertoires in COVID-19. Across the study: The United States, Italy and Spain provided the acute and convalescent COVID-19 samples. In each case, the material was cDNA or gDNA derived from T cells, B-cell-depleted T cells, or PBMCs.

Germline-derived CDR1 and CDR2 are SGHNT and YENEEA. This CDR3 is 16 amino acids long. Trimming stripped 3 bases from V and 1 base from J, with 15 bases between. Per the original methods: Amplified reference gene primers provided the basis for estimating nucleated cell counts. Produced via immunoSEQ multiplex PCR; TCRdb's table is partial and in-frame only. V and J calls and clone size follow that table, whereas D and trimming were derived from the DNA. The sample holds 45,000 to 50,000 clones, around 79% seen once. The origin of this receptor is a human donor with active or convalescent COVID-19. The donor label of this sample is uncertain. The V call is TRBV11-3, the J call TRBJ2-5, with a possible D match to TRBD2 (5 bases). Sequenced input: peripheral blood. The CDR3 DNA is TGTGCCAGCAGCTTCGGACTTCCGTCAACCCAAGAGACCCAGTACTTC. This codes for CASSFGLPSTQETQYF.